This T cell receptor (beta chain) stems from a study of blood T cell repertoires in COVID-19. Germline CDR1 reads SGHVS; CDR2 reads FQNEAQ. The CDR3 sequence is 15 residues long. After removal of 4 bases from V and 6 bases from J, the junction contained 7 bases not matched to a gene. Clones were sequenced by immunoSEQ multiplex PCR, and TCRdb holds only the in-frame ones, with some missing. The sample has 250,000 to 350,000 clones; about 85% are singletons. Seattle researchers signed up patients amid active infection and tracked them longitudinally. This clone appeared a single time. The sample was peripheral blood. The V gene is TRBV7-8, the J gene TRBJ1-5; 9 bases fit TRBD1. This TCR was sampled from a human donor with COVID-19, enrolled during active disease. The donor label of this sample is uncertain. The CDR3 region has the DNA TGTGCCAGCAGCTACGGACAGGGGCAAGGTCAGCCCCAGCATTTT. Translating it yields CASSYGQGQGQPQHF.